The 11 T cell receptor beta chains listed next were all sequenced from one sample in a study of cytomegalovirus exposure and HLA in healthy donors (TCRdb year 2017). Receptors were amplified or captured by the immunoSEQ multiplex PCR assay. A mixture of 60 forward primers for TCR Vbeta segments and 13 reverse primers for TCR Jbeta segments was used in the multiplex PCR. TCRdb obtained this table from immuneACCESS and retained in-frame rearrangements with V and J assigned. These tables miss some clones; where compared with another copy, unresolved V genes account for less than half of the shortfall, and the remainder is unexplained. The table for this sample shows just over 150,000 clones. The ten most abundant clones make up roughly 2% of the sample. Material for sequencing was PBMCs. The source of these receptors is a man younger than 40 in good health and CMV-seronegative.

CDR3 bases: TGTGCCAGCAGCTTTGCCGGTAGTATATACTACGAGCAGTACTTC. Translation gives CASSFAGSIYYEQYF. V is TRBV7-2 and J is TRBJ2-7; D gene uncertain. Per the germline V gene, CDR1 is SGHTA and CDR2 is FQGNSA. CDR3 length equals 15 residues. Trimming cost V 3 bases and J 3 bases, with 15 bases left between them.

This chain uses TRBV6-4 with TRBJ1-5, with TRBD1 as a possible D gene (6 bases). The germline V and J ends were trimmed by 2 bases and 0 bases, with 11 bases remaining between them. The germline V gene has CDR1 MRHNA and CDR2 SNTAGT. The CDR3 contains 16 residues. The CDR3 nucleotides are TGTGCCAGCAGTGACCGGGACACTAATAGCAATCAGCCCCAGCATTTT. Its protein is CASSDRDTNSNQPQHF.

This sequence joins TRBV5-1 and TRBJ1-4; 7 bases match TRBD1. The V and J ends lost 4 bases and 6 bases, in that order; junction bases with no gene match: 6. This CDR3 is built from 14 residues. Germline CDR1 is SGHRS and CDR2 is YFSETQ. The CDR3, as DNA: TGCGCCAGCAGCCCGGGACAGTATTATGAAAAACTGTTTTTT. Amino acid sequence: CASSPGQYYEKLFF.

This rearrangement joins TRBV7-9 to TRBJ2-1; perhaps TRBD2 as D (6 bases). With 5 bases removed from V and 0 bases from J, the gap between germline ends came to 20 bases. The V gene's germline CDR1 is SEHNR and CDR2 FQNEAQ (reference sequence). This CDR3 region has 18 residues. CDR3 residues: CASSDQRRGASSYNEQFF. The CDR3 nucleotides read TGTGCCAGCAGCGACCAACGTCGCGGGGCTAGCTCCTACAATGAGCAGTTCTTC. Filled out from reference TRBV7-9 and TRBJ2-1, the complete variable domain reads DTGVSQNPRHKITKRGQNVTFRCDPISEHNRLYWYRQTLGQGPEFLTYFQNEAQLEKSRLLSDRFSAERPKGSFSTLEIQRTEQGDSAMYLCASSDQRRGASSYNEQFFGPGTRLTVL.

Turning to this clone: At one of its ends the junction is not consistent with the germline gene, which may arise from a read error. In the same sample, other DNA sequences code for this CDR3. The CDR3 loop reads CASSQVLLAIYERYF. The CDR3 DNA follows: TGCGCCAGCAGCCAAGTACTACTTGCCATTTACGAGCGGTACTTC. This chain links TRBV4-1 with TRBJ2-7; D is unclear. CDR3 length: 15 amino acids. Germline loops: CDR1 MGHRA, CDR2 YSYEKL.

V usage is TRBV5-1 and J usage is TRBJ2-1; no clear D gene. The germline V gene encodes CDR1 SGHRS and CDR2 YFSETQ. This CDR3 comprises 14 residues. V lost 4 bases, J lost 0 bases, and 8 bases lay in between. CDR3 nucleotide sequence: TGCGCCAGCAGCCCGAGATCCTCCTACAATGAGCAGTTCTTC. This sequence encodes CASSPRSSYNEQFF.

The rearrangement uses TRBV5-1 and TRBJ2-6; D call uncertain. Between the trimmed V and J ends, which lost 0 bases and 1 base, there was a span of 8 bases. The CDR3 totals 16 residues. Per the germline V gene, CDR1 is SGHRS and CDR2 is YFSETQ. This CDR3 is CASSLAPGSGANVLTF. Here the CDR3 DNA reads TGCGCCAGCAGCTTGGCCCCCGGGTCTGGGGCCAACGTCCTGACTTTC.

This chain joins TRBV6-1 and TRBJ2-7; 8 positions agree with TRBD2. V was clipped by 4 bases and J by 4 bases; unmatched bases: 12. The CDR3 consists of 16 residues. Germline V gene sequence: CDR1 MNHNS, CDR2 SASEGT. CDR3 loop: CASSARGTSFTYEQYF. The CDR3 nucleotides read TGTGCCAGCAGTGCCCGTGGGACTAGTTTTACATACGAGCAGTACTTC.

The chain employs TRBV5-6 and TRBJ2-1; 11 nucleotides align to TRBD2. J gave up 8 bases and V 3 bases, and 13 bases lay outside the gene matches. The germline V gene encodes CDR1 SGHDT and CDR2 YYEEEE. The CDR3 loop spans 17 amino acids. CDR3 coding DNA: TGTGCCAGCAGCTGGAACTTAGCGGGAGGGCCGACTGATGAGCAGTTCTTC. Its translation is CASSWNLAGGPTDEQFF.

The chain joins TRBV9 to TRBJ2-7, with 9 bases that match TRBD1. J gave up 6 bases and V 0 bases, and 7 bases lay outside the gene matches. The CDR3 contains 15 residues. The germline CDR1 and CDR2 sequences are SGDLS and YYNGEE. CDR3 loop: CASSVEGQGTSEQYF. CDR3 DNA: TGTGCCAGCAGCGTAGAGGGACAGGGAACGTCCGAGCAGTACTTC.

The V call is TRBV2, the J call TRBJ1-5, with TRBD1 matching 9 bases. V was clipped by 4 bases and J by 6 bases; unmatched bases: 4. The length of the CDR3 is 14 residues. Germline V CDR1 and CDR2: SNHLY, FYNNEI. CDR3 nucleotides: TGTGCCAGCAGTGGTGTGGGACAGGGTCAGCCCCAGCATTTT. The encoded protein is CASSGVGQGQPQHF.